This T cell receptor beta chain is from a study of cytomegalovirus exposure and HLA in healthy donors. Study details: Per a later analysis, the roughly 670 first-cohort and fewer than 150 validation repertoires shared one platform.

TCRdb's table, derived via immunoSEQ multiplex PCR, lists solely in-frame clones and lacks some. Of roughly 150,000 clones listed, 70% to 85% were seen once; the top ten hold about 32%. J gave up 5 bases and V 2 bases, and 9 bases lay outside the gene matches. The CDR3 runs 17 residues. Germline V gene data show CDR1 as KGHSH and CDR2 as LQKENI. This receptor was identified in a man aged 30-40 years in good health and CMV-seropositive. This chain joins TRBV18 and TRBJ1-1, with 12 bases fitting TRBD1. Sequenced sample: PBMCs. The CDR3 DNA sequence: TGTGCCAGCTCACCAGGGGGGACAGGGGGCTTGCTTACTGAAGCTTTCTTT. This gives the protein CASSPGGTGGLLTEAFF.